This TCR beta chain was retrieved from a study of PD-1 blockade in classical Hodgkin lymphoma. Study outcomes and limitations: Possibly reflecting disease activity or prior therapy, repertoire differences have causes that remain undefined. Whereas CD4+ TCR diversity had risen significantly by C4D1, CD8+ TCR diversity had not.

Every patient had relapsed following autologous stem cell transplantation, and cohorts differed in brentuximab vedotin exposure. On this clone: Its antigen is not known.

Some clones are missing from TCRdb's copy, which holds only in-frame ones; the method was immunoSEQ multiplex PCR. The sample consists of 25,000 to 30,000 clones, more than 60% of them appearing once. The germline gives CDR1 SGHAT, CDR2 FQNNGV. The CDR3 covers 13 residues. Between the trimmed V and J ends, which lost 5 bases and 6 bases, there was a span of 13 bases. This specimen consisted of peripheral blood mononuclear cells (PBMCs), obtained before the second cycle of nivolumab. This TCR derives from a human donor with classical Hodgkin lymphoma. The chain recombines TRBV11-2 with TRBJ1-2; D might be TRBD1 (5 bases). This CDR3 is CASSHPGRDGYTF. CDR3 nucleotide sequence: TGTGCCAGCAGCCATCCAGGGAGGGATGGCTACACCTTC.